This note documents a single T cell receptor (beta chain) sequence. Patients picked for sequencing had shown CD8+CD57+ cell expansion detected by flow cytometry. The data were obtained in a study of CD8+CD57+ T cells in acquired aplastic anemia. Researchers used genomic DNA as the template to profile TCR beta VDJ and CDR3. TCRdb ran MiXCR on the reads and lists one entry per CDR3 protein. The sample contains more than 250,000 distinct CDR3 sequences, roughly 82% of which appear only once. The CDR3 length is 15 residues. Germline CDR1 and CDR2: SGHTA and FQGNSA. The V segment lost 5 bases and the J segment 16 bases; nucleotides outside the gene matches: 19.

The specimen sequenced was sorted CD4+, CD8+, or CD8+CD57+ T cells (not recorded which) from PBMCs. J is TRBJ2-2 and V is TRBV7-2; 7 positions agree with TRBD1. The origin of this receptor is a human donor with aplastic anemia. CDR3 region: CASSPHLTGTTEPFF. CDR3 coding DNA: TGTGCCAGCAGCCCACATCTGACAGGGACCACGGAACCGTTTTTT.